These 9 T cell receptor beta chains were sequenced from one sample in a study of blood T cell repertoires in COVID-19. Here immunoSEQ multiplex PCR was the method, and the copy in TCRdb shows in-frame clones only, minus some. Of about 130,000 clones listed, over 85% are singletons. Sequenced material: peripheral blood. The source of these receptors is a man in his sixties with COVID-19, enrolled during active disease.

The chain recombines TRBV27 with TRBJ2-4; D is possibly TRBD1 (5 bases). This CDR3 has 13 amino acids. V was clipped by 10 bases and J by 3 bases, with 13 bases between them. Germline CDR1 MNHEY, CDR2 SMNVEV (reference sequence). The CDR3 nucleotides are TGTGCCACATCCCCGGACAACAAAAACATTCAGTACTTC. This translates into CATSPDNKNIQYF.

This clone appeared once. The chain recombines TRBV12-3 or TRBV12-4 with TRBJ1-6; 8 nucleotides align to TRBD1. V was clipped by 6 bases and J by 8 bases; unmatched bases: 3. CDR3 length equals 13 residues. CDR3 nucleotide sequence: TGTGCCAGCAGGAAGACAGGGGATTCACCCCTCCACTTT. This gives the protein CASRKTGDSPLHF.

Notes on this clone: Other DNA sequences in the sample encode the same CDR3. The V and J genes are TRBV11-3 and TRBJ1-3; no clear D gene. V dropped 1 base and J dropped 0 bases, with 7 bases sitting between them. The germline CDR1 and CDR2 sequences are SGHNT and YENEEA. This CDR3 comprises 15 residues. The CDR3 is CASSLGGSSGNTIYF. The DNA for the CDR3 is TGTGCCAGCAGCTTAGGTGGCAGCTCTGGAAACACCATATATTTT.

V is TRBV19 and J is TRBJ1-5; 7 bases are shared with TRBD1. CDR3 size: 15 residues. The V gene's germline CDR1 is LNHDA and CDR2 SQIVND (reference sequence). Unmatched junction bases numbered 8, after V lost 5 bases and J lost 4 bases. The CDR3 DNA reads TGTGCCAGTAGTGTTGCCGGGACAGTAAATCAGCCCCAGCATTTT. It specifies CASSVAGTVNQPQHF.

The rearrangement joins TRBV7-9 to TRBJ2-2; 7 bases agree with TRBD1. The CDR3 length is 16 residues. CDR1 SEHNR and CDR2 FQNEAQ come from the germline V gene (reference sequence). V lost 1 base to trimming and J lost 6 bases; unmatched junction nucleotides: 8. The CDR3 DNA reads as TGTGCCAGCAGCTTAGGGGACAGAGTTGACCCCGGGGAGCTGTTTTTT. It translates to CASSLGDRVDPGELFF.

In DNA, the CDR3 is TGTGCCAGCCTAGAGACTAGCGGGAGGGGTGAGCAGTTCTTC. Its protein is CASLETSGRGEQFF. This chain links TRBV13 with TRBJ2-1; 14 bases align to TRBD2. The germline CDR1 and CDR2 sequences are PRHDT and FYEKMQ (reference sequence). This CDR3 spans 14 amino acids. V lost 8 bases, J lost 9 bases, and 6 bases stayed unmatched.

The rearrangement joins TRBV15 to TRBJ2-7, with D maybe TRBD2 (5 bases). Germline V gives CDR1 LNHNV, CDR2 YYDKDF (reference sequence). Trimming pared 1 base from V and 5 bases from J, leaving 9 bases between. CDR3 size: 13 residues. CDR3 DNA: TGTGCCACCAGCAGAGGGGAGTTCGACGAGCAGTACTTC. Translating gives CATSRGEFDEQYF.

This chain uses TRBV3-1 (or the pseudogene TRBV3-2) with TRBJ2-6; D may be TRBD1 (5 bases). Per the germline V gene, CDR1 is LGHDT and CDR2 is YNNKEL (reference sequence). Trimming took 4 bases from V and 1 from J, leaving 17 bases between them. The CDR3 is made up of 18 amino acids. The CDR3 sequence is CASSRNGHLPSGANVLTF. The CDR3 nucleotides read TGTGCCAGCAGCCGGAACGGACACTTACCATCTGGGGCCAACGTCCTGACTTTC.

V gene TRBV3-1 (or the pseudogene TRBV3-2) combines with J gene TRBJ1-5; 7 bases are shared with TRBD1. There are 16 residues in the CDR3. Germline loops: CDR1 LGHDT, CDR2 YNNKEL (reference sequence). The trim removed 1 base at V and 3 bases at J, leaving 6 bases unmatched. The CDR3 is CASSQGVGGFNQPQHF. Written as DNA, the CDR3 is TGTGCCAGCAGCCAAGGGGTAGGGGGCTTCAATCAGCCCCAGCATTTT.